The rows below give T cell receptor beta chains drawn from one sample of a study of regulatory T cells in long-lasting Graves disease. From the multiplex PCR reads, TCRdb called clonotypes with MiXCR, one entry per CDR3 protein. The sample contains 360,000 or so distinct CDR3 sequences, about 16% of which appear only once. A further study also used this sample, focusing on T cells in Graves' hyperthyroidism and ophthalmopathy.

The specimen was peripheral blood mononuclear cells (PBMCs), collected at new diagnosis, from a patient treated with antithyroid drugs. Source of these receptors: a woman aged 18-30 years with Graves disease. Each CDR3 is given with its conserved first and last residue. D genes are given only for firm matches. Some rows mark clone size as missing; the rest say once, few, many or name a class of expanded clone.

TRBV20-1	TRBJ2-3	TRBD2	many	CSARDGGSHTDTQYF	TGCAGTGCTAGAGACGGCGGGAGCCACACAGATACGCAGTATTTT
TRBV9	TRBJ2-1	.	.	CASSVLPDNEQFF	TGTGCCAGCAGCGTACTCCCTGACAATGAGCAGTTCTTC
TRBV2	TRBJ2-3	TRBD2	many	CASSVLAGGAQYF	TGTGCCAGCAGTGTCCTAGCGGGGGGCGCGCAGTATTTT
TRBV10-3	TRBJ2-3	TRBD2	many	CAISESLGGGADTQYF	TGTGCCATCAGTGAAAGCCTTGGCGGGGGGGCAGATACGCAGTATTTT
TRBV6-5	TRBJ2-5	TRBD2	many	CASSYGVAGVKETQYF	TGTGCCAGCAGTTACGGGGTAGCGGGGGTTAAAGAGACCCAGTACTTC
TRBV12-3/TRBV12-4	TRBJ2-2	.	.	CASSFRAAGELFF	TGTGCCAGCAGTTTCCGGGCCGCCGGGGAGCTGTTTTTT
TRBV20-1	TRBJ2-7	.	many	CSAPQRAYEQYF	TGCAGTGCTCCTCAGAGGGCCTACGAGCAGTACTTC
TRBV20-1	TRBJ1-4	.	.	CSARVPGMANEKLFF	TGCAGTGCTAGAGTACCGGGAATGGCTAATGAAAAACTGTTTTTT
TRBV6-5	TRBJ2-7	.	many	CASSYADNLGEQYF	TGTGCCAGCAGTTACGCGGACAACTTGGGCGAGCAGTACTTC
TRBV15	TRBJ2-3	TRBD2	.	CATSRASGGTDTQYF	TGTGCCACCAGCAGAGCTAGCGGAGGCACAGATACGCAGTATTTT
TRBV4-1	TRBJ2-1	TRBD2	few	CASSQGGLANMFF	TGCGCCAGCAGCCAGGGTGGACTAGCCAATATGTTCTTC
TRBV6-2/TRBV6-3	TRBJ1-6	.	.	CASSDRDRLAPPLHF	TGTGCCAGCAGTGATAGGGACCGTCTCGCCCCACCCCTCCACTTT
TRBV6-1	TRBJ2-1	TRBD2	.	CASSPGGSGGHIYNEQFF	TGTGCCAGCAGCCCTGGGGGTAGCGGGGGGCATATCTACAATGAGCAGTTCTTC
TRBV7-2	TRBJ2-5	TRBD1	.	CASSADRGQETQYF	TGTGCCAGCAGCGCCGACAGGGGTCAAGAGACCCAGTACTTC
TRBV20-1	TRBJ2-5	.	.	CSARGSAETQYF	TGCAGTGCTAGAGGTAGCGCGGAGACCCAGTACTTC
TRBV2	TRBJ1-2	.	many	CASNGRNGYTF	TGTGCCAGCAATGGACGAAATGGCTACACCTTC
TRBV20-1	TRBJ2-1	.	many	CSARVVSRSVHEQFF	TGCAGTGCTAGAGTGGTCTCGAGATCGGTGCATGAGCAGTTCTTC
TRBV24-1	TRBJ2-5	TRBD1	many	CATSDLTGTGMETQYF	TGTGCCACCAGTGACCTGACCGGGACAGGGATGGAGACCCAGTACTTC
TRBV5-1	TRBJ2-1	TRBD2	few	CASSPVGTSGDNEQFF	TGCGCCAGCAGCCCGGTGGGGACTAGCGGGGACAATGAGCAGTTCTTC
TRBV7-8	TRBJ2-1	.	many	CASSYQFGGNEQFF	TGTGCCAGCAGCTACCAGTTTGGGGGCAATGAGCAGTTCTTC
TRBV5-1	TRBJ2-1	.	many	CASSLVVNVRNEQFF	TGCGCCAGCAGCTTGGTGGTTAACGTTAGGAATGAGCAGTTCTTC
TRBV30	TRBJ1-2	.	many	CAWSGGNYGYTF	TGTGCCTGGAGTGGGGGTAACTATGGCTACACCTTC
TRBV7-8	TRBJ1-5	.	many	CASSTRHFQPQHF	TGTGCCAGCAGCACTAGACATTTTCAGCCCCAGCATTTT
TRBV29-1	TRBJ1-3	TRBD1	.	CSVKKGAGGNTIYF	TGCAGCGTAAAAAAGGGGGCAGGTGGAAACACCATATATTTT
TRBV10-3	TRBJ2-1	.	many	CAISGHSTYNEQFF	TGTGCCATCAGTGGGCACAGTACCTACAATGAGCAGTTCTTC
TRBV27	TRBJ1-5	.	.	CASSLYGKGDGNQPQHF	TGTGCCAGCAGTTTATATGGAAAGGGGGATGGGAATCAGCCCCAGCATTTT
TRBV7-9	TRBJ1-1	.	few	CASRQGRIADTEAFF	TGTGCCAGCAGACAGGGTCGCATTGCCGACACTGAAGCTTTCTTT
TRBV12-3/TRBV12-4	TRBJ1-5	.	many	CASSFWGVGDQPQHF	TGTGCCAGCAGTTTTTGGGGGGTAGGTGATCAGCCCCAGCATTTT
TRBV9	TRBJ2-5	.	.	CASSGTAALKGETQYF	TGTGCCAGCAGCGGGACGGCAGCTTTAAAGGGAGAGACCCAGTACTTC
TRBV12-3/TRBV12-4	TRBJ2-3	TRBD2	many	CASTHPSGGADTQYF	TGTGCCAGCACCCATCCTAGCGGGGGGGCCGATACGCAGTATTTT
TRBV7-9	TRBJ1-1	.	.	CASSHKSDAFF	TGTGCCAGCAGTCACAAGTCAGACGCTTTCTTT
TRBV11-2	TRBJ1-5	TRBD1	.	CASSLGGATGSQPQHF	TGTGCCAGCAGCTTAGGTGGCGCGACAGGGTCTCAGCCCCAGCATTTT
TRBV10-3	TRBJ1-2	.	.	CAISEMRSDTNYGYTF	TGTGCCATCAGTGAGATGAGGTCAGATACTAACTATGGCTACACCTTC
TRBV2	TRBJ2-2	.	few	CASIPRGLQAGELFF	TGTGCCAGCATCCCGAGGGGCTTACAGGCCGGGGAGCTGTTTTTT
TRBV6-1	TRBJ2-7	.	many	CASSEGVVRAYEQYF	TGTGCCAGCAGTGAAGGTGTAGTTAGGGCCTACGAGCAGTACTTC
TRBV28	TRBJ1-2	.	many	CASSLLPQGGGYTF	TGTGCCAGCAGTTTACTTCCTCAGGGCGGGGGCTACACCTTC
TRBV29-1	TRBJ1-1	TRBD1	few	CSGATGSEAFF	TGCAGCGGCGCGACAGGGTCTGAAGCTTTCTTT
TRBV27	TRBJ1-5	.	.	CASSLGTDSNQPQHF	TGTGCCAGCAGTTTGGGGACGGATAGCAATCAGCCCCAGCATTTT
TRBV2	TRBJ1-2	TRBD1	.	CATRPRTGENYGYTF	TGTGCCACCCGGCCACGGACAGGGGAAAACTATGGCTACACCTTC
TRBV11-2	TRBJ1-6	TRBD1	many	CASSLDLGQGGNSPLHF	TGTGCCAGCAGCTTAGATCTCGGACAGGGCGGCAATTCACCCCTCCACTTT
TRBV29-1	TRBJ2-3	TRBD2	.	CSVPVGLAGSTDTQYF	TGCAGCGTTCCGGTTGGACTAGCGGGGAGCACAGATACGCAGTATTTT
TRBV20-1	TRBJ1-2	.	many	CSAVSGIFGGYTF	TGCAGTGCCGTCTCGGGCATATTCGGTGGCTACACCTTC
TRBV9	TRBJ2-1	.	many	CASSVGYFNEQFF	TGTGCCAGCAGCGTAGGTTACTTCAATGAGCAGTTCTTC
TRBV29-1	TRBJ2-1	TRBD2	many	CSVEGLAGNGNEQFF	TGCAGCGTTGAGGGACTAGCGGGAAACGGCAATGAGCAGTTCTTC
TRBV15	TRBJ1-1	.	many	CATSRAQGLGNTEAFF	TGTGCCACCAGCAGAGCCCAGGGGCTGGGAAACACTGAAGCTTTCTTT
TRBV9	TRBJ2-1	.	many	CASSSTNEQFF	TGTGCCAGCAGCTCAACCAATGAGCAGTTCTTC
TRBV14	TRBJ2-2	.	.	CASSQKLNTGELFF	TGTGCCAGCAGCCAGAAACTGAACACCGGGGAGCTGTTTTTT
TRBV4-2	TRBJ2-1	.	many	CASSQDPGDNEQFF	TGTGCCAGCAGCCAAGATCCTGGCGACAATGAGCAGTTCTTC
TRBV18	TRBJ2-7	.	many	CASSLGSFGQYF	TGTGCCAGCTCACTAGGTTCATTCGGGCAGTACTTC
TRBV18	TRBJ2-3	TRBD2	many	CASSPGLAGGEDTQYF	TGTGCCAGCTCCCCGGGACTAGCGGGAGGTGAAGATACGCAGTATTTT
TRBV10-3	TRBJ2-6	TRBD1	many	CATSDRTLYSGANVLTF	TGTGCCACGTCGGACAGGACACTATACTCTGGGGCCAACGTCCTGACTTTC
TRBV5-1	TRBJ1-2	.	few	CASSPWDLIYGYTF	TGCGCCAGCAGCCCATGGGACCTGATATATGGCTACACCTTC
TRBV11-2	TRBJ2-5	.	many	CASSFAIRDSQETQYF	TGTGCCAGCAGCTTCGCCATCCGGGACTCACAAGAGACCCAGTACTTC